The 29 T cell receptor beta chains below come from one sample, sequenced in a study of blood T cell repertoires in COVID-19. Data came from immunoSEQ multiplex PCR; TCRdb stores just in-frame clones and leaves some out. The table records 110,000 or so clones, roughly 82% of them present only once. Material for sequencing was peripheral blood. All receptors come from a woman aged 40-49 years with acute or convalescent COVID-19.

The chain combines TRBV25-1 with TRBJ2-7, with D unresolved. There are 15 residues in the CDR3. Germline CDR1 MGHDK, CDR2 SYGVNS. V lost 7 bases and J lost 5, with 21 bases in between. This chain's CDR3 is CASTPMETSAHEQYF. In DNA form, the CDR3 reads TGTGCCAGCACCCCCATGGAGACCTCTGCCCACGAGCAGTACTTC.

This clone has just a few counts. This chain joins TRBV5-1 and TRBJ1-2; 7 bases agree with TRBD1. Germline CDR1 SGHRS, CDR2 YFSETQ. Trimming cost V 4 bases and J 4 bases; bases outside gene matches: 13. The CDR3 runs 16 residues. The DNA of the CDR3 is TGCGCCAGCAGCACGAGTACAGGGGAAGGAACCTATGGCTACACCTTC. Translating it yields CASSTSTGEGTYGYTF.

The rearrangement joins TRBV19 to TRBJ1-2; TRBD1 matches 12 bases. V trimming: 5 bases; J trimming: 8 bases; junction bases outside the gene matches: 3. The CDR3 totals 13 residues. Germline loops: CDR1 LNHDA, CDR2 SQIVND (reference sequence). The DNA of the CDR3 is TGTGCCAGTAGTGACGGGACAGGGGGCGGCTACACCTTC. It translates to CASSDGTGGGYTF.

The rearrangement links TRBV2 to TRBJ1-5, with D maybe TRBD1 (5 bases). The length of the CDR3 is 16 residues. V was trimmed by 4 bases and J by 1 base, leaving 14 bases between them. CDR1 is SNHLY, CDR2 FYNNEI, per germline. CDR3 amino acids: CASSADSEISNQPQHF. The CDR3 bases are TGTGCCAGCAGTGCTGACAGCGAGATAAGCAATCAGCCCCAGCATTTT.

This clone was observed a few times. V gene TRBV7-2 combines with J gene TRBJ2-1; 11 nucleotides line up with TRBD1. This CDR3 spans 15 amino acids. V was clipped by 5 bases and J by 6 bases; unmatched bases: 6. From germline, CDR1 is SGHTA and CDR2 FQGNSA. The CDR3 sequence: CASSPGTGGLNEQFF. CDR3 sequence (DNA): TGTGCCAGCAGCCCAGGGACAGGGGGACTCAATGAGCAGTTCTTC.

CDR3 DNA sequence: TGTGCCAGCAGCCCGGGACAGAAGCAAGAGACCCAGTACTTC. It yields the protein CASSPGQKQETQYF. The chain recombines TRBV6-2 or TRBV6-3 with TRBJ2-5; TRBD1 matches 7 bases. The V and J ends lost 6 bases and 2 bases, in that order; junction bases with no gene match: 6. CDR3 length: 14 amino acids. The germline V gene encodes CDR1 MNHEY and CDR2 SVGEGT.

This chain links TRBV3-1 (or the pseudogene TRBV3-2) with TRBJ2-3, with 16 bases that match TRBD2. Germline lookup yields CDR1 LGHDT and CDR2 YNNKEL (reference sequence). The CDR3 extends over 20 amino acids. J gave up 0 bases and V 4 bases, and 10 bases lay outside the gene matches. CDR3 sequence (DNA): TGTGCCAGCAGCCGAGGGACTAGCGGGGGGGCGAGACTCAGCACAGATACGCAGTATTTT. Translated, it gives CASSRGTSGGARLSTDTQYF.

The genes are TRBV9 and TRBJ2-3; 9 bases align to TRBD1. The V and J ends lost 4 bases and 4 bases, in that order; junction bases with no gene match: 4. CDR3 length equals 14 residues. Germline V gene sequence: CDR1 SGDLS, CDR2 YYNGEE. The CDR3 nucleotides are TGTGCCAGCAGCCCGGACAGGGGTGCAGATACGCAGTATTTT. Residues: CASSPDRGADTQYF.

This clone was counted only a few times. The chain uses TRBV3-1 (or the pseudogene TRBV3-2) and TRBJ1-1; 9 nucleotides line up with TRBD1. Germline-derived CDR1 and CDR2 are LGHDT and YNNKEL (reference sequence). The trim removed 4 bases at V and 12 bases at J, leaving 6 bases unmatched. CDR3 length: 12 amino acids. CDR3 sequence: CASSPRTGVSFF. The CDR3 nucleotides read TGTGCCAGCAGCCCCCGGACAGGGGTATCTTTCTTT.

The chain combines TRBV4-3 with TRBJ2-3; D is perhaps TRBD1 (6 bases). Per the germline V gene, CDR1 is LGHNA and CDR2 is YSLEER. The CDR3 extends over 15 amino acids. V was pared by 4 bases and J by 5 bases, with 16 bases between. The CDR3 spells CASSPIDRLRDTQYF. CDR3 nucleotide sequence: TGCGCCAGCAGCCCAATAGACAGGTTACGAGATACGCAGTATTTT.

This rearrangement joins TRBV7-9 to TRBJ1-1; 7 bases agree with TRBD1. Per germline, CDR1 SEHNR and CDR2 FQNEAQ (reference sequence). The CDR3 extends over 11 amino acids. J lost 10 bases, V lost 2 bases, and 1 base had no gene match. The CDR3 nucleotides read TGTGCCAGCAGCTTATACAGGGGAGCTTTCTTT. This translates into CASSLYRGAFF.

The V and J genes are TRBV28 and TRBJ1-1, with TRBD1 matching 7 bases. The trim removed 3 bases at V and 1 base at J, leaving 2 bases unmatched. Germline CDR1 reads MDHEN; CDR2 reads SYDVKM. CDR3 length: 14 amino acids. CDR3 residues: CASSFRQGNTEAFF. For the CDR3, the DNA is TGTGCCAGCAGTTTCCGACAGGGGAACACTGAAGCTTTCTTT.

The CDR3 loop is CASSEALTGTYGYTF. The DNA of the CDR3 is TGTGCCAGCAGTGAAGCGCTGACAGGGACCTATGGCTACACCTTC. The gene calls are TRBV6-1 and TRBJ1-2; the match to TRBD1 covers 7 bases. There are 15 residues in the CDR3. With V trimmed by 0 bases and J by 4 bases, 5 bases remained unmatched. CDR1 is MNHNS and CDR2 is SASEGT in the germline V gene.

The rearrangement joins TRBV2 to TRBJ2-7; D is ambiguous. CDR1 and CDR2 from the germline V gene are SNHLY and FYNNEI. V lost 1 base, J lost 2 bases, and 12 bases lay in between. The CDR3 consists of 15 residues. The DNA for the CDR3 is TGTGCCAGCAGTGAAGAGCAGACTTTAACCTACGAGCAGTACTTC. Protein: CASSEEQTLTYEQYF.

This clone was seen only once. V and J are TRBV7-2 and TRBJ2-5, with D possibly being TRBD1 (6 bases). This CDR3 is built from 14 residues. V gave up 1 base and J gave up 4 bases, with 10 bases separating them. The germline CDR1 and CDR2 sequences are SGHTA and FQGNSA. The CDR3 is CASSLGQVPETQYF. CDR3 DNA: TGTGCCAGCAGCTTAGGACAGGTCCCAGAGACCCAGTACTTC.

V usage is TRBV7-6 and J usage is TRBJ2-2, with no clear D. V was shortened by 2 bases and J by 7 bases, with 14 bases between the two germline ends. Germline lookup yields CDR1 SGHVS and CDR2 FNYEAQ. This CDR3 spans 15 amino acids. In DNA, the CDR3 is TGTGCCAGCAGCTTATACGCAGGTCAAGGCGGGGAGCTGTTTTTT. Translated: CASSLYAGQGGELFF.

The V gene is TRBV29-1, the J gene TRBJ2-1; 9 bases map to TRBD2. The germline V gene encodes CDR1 SQVTM and CDR2 ANQGSEA. V dropped 6 bases and J dropped 4; count of bases not matched to a gene: 1. This CDR3 comprises 12 residues. The CDR3 region has the DNA TGCAGCGTGACTAGCGGTTACAATGAGCAGTTCTTC. Translation: CSVTSGYNEQFF.

The genes are TRBV13 and TRBJ1-2, with D uncertain. The germline gives CDR1 PRHDT, CDR2 FYEKMQ (reference sequence). The CDR3 has 14 residues. V dropped 7 bases and J dropped 4 bases, with 16 bases sitting between them. CDR3 amino acids: CASIRVEGGYGYTF. The CDR3 coding sequence is TGTGCCAGCATCCGGGTTGAGGGAGGCTATGGCTACACCTTC.

The chain couples TRBV7-2 to TRBJ2-7; 12 bases map to TRBD2. With V trimmed by 5 bases and J by 3 bases, 11 bases remained unmatched. This CDR3 contains 17 residues. The germline V gene encodes CDR1 SGHTA and CDR2 FQGNSA. The CDR3 nucleotides read TGTGCCAGCAGCCTGCGTGGGCTAGCGGGGGGGCGCTACGAGCAGTACTTC. Translation gives CASSLRGLAGGRYEQYF.

The chain recombines TRBV7-9 with TRBJ1-4; tentatively, D is TRBD1 (5 bases). The germline V and J ends were trimmed by 0 bases and 8 bases, with 19 bases remaining between them. The germline gives CDR1 SEHNR, CDR2 FQNEAQ (reference sequence). This CDR3 contains 17 residues. In DNA form, the CDR3 reads TGTGCCAGCAGCTTAGCCTCGGGTACAGGAGGGAAGGAAAAACTGTTTTTT. This codes for CASSLASGTGGKEKLFF.

The chain has TRBV30 and TRBJ2-7, with a weak D call TRBD2 (5 bases). The CDR3 extends over 11 amino acids. Germline lookup yields CDR1 GTSNPN and CDR2 SVGIG (reference sequence). V dropped 3 bases and J dropped 3 bases, with 6 bases sitting between them. CDR3 bases: TGTGCCTGGAGCGGGGTCTACGAGCAGTACTTC. This gives the protein CAWSGVYEQYF.

Note on this clone: The identical CDR3 is also encoded by other nucleotide sequences in the sample. This sequence joins TRBV11-2 and TRBJ1-3; 7 bases are a match to TRBD1. This CDR3 has 15 residues. The V and J ends lost 2 bases and 0 bases, in that order; junction bases with no gene match: 1. Germline V gene data show CDR1 as SGHAT and CDR2 as FQNNGV. CDR3 residues: CASSLTGDSGNTIYF. The DNA of the CDR3 is TGTGCCAGCAGCTTAACAGGGGACTCTGGAAACACCATATATTTT.

J is TRBJ1-5 and V is TRBV5-1, with 12 bases identical to TRBD1. With 2 bases clipped from V and 0 bases from J, the junction kept 6 bases outside the gene matches. Germline CDR1 is SGHRS and CDR2 is YFSETQ. CDR3 size: 18 residues. CDR3 DNA: TGCGCCAGCAGCTTTGGGACAGGGGGCCCCAATAGCAATCAGCCCCAGCATTTT. Its translation: CASSFGTGGPNSNQPQHF.

The chain employs TRBV19 and TRBJ1-2, with D unclear. The length of the CDR3 is 12 residues. Per the germline V gene, CDR1 is LNHDA and CDR2 is SQIVND (reference sequence). The V gene lost 7 bases and the J gene lost 4 bases, with 10 bases spanning the gap. For the CDR3, the DNA is TGTGCCAGTAATTCGGGGTCCTATGGCTACACCTTC. Protein product: CASNSGSYGYTF.

The CDR3 region is CASSFNGGSPTDTQYF. The CDR3 region has the DNA TGTGCCAGCAGCTTTAACGGGGGGTCTCCCACAGATACGCAGTATTTT. The rearrangement joins TRBV7-3 to TRBJ2-3, with 7 bases identical to TRBD2. The CDR3 has 16 residues. V lost 3 bases to trimming and J lost 2 bases; unmatched junction nucleotides: 8. Germline values: CDR1 SGHTA, CDR2 FQGTGA.

The CDR3 bases are TGTGCCAGCAGCCAACCAACGGCGGGGGGTACAGATACGCAGTATTTT. Its translation is CASSQPTAGGTDTQYF. This chain joins TRBV4-2 and TRBJ2-3; 8 bases line up with TRBD2. CDR1 and CDR2 (germline): LGHNA, YNFKEQ. This CDR3 is built from 16 residues. Germline trimming cut 2 bases from V and 3 bases from J; bases unmatched to any gene: 7.

The chain joins TRBV6-5 to TRBJ1-2; D ambiguous. This CDR3 comprises 12 residues. Looked up from germline, CDR1 is MNHEY and CDR2 is SVGAGI. Trimming left V 8 bases short and J 7 bases short, with 14 bases between. Written as DNA, the CDR3 is TGTGCCAGCGACGACTACGGGGTTGGCTACACCTTC. Its translation is CASDDYGVGYTF.

V usage is TRBV9 and J usage is TRBJ2-1; D may be TRBD1 (7 bases). Trimming cost V 5 bases and J 6 bases, with 18 bases left between them. The CDR3 runs 15 residues. Per the germline V gene, CDR1 is SGDLS and CDR2 is YYNGEE. CDR3 region: CASRPEGAPFNEQFF. In DNA form, the CDR3 reads TGTGCCAGCAGGCCGGAGGGGGCCCCTTTCAATGAGCAGTTCTTC.

The rearrangement links TRBV2 to TRBJ2-3, with a tentative D call TRBD2 (6 bases). Germline loops: CDR1 SNHLY, CDR2 FYNNEI. The CDR3 is 14 residues long. V shed 7 bases and J shed 2 bases, with 13 bases lying between them. CDR3 protein: CASKTAGNTDTQYF. The CDR3 DNA reads TGTGCCAGCAAGACGGCGGGAAACACAGATACGCAGTATTTT.